This entry lists 13 T cell receptor beta chains sequenced from one sample in a study of response to subunit inactivated influenza vaccine. TCRdb recomputed calls from the RT-PCR reads with MiXCR, one row per CDR3 protein. The sample has roughly 540,000 distinct CDR3 sequences, under 25% seen once. The same sample was also used in a study of T cells expressing NK-cell markers. That source notes: cDNA encoding TCR beta was synthesized via 5'RACE template switching incorporating UMIs.

This sample comprised CD4+ T cells sorted from PBMCs, obtained 11 to 12 days after vaccination. Receptors originate from a man aged 45-65 years who received an inactivated influenza vaccine.

The chain joins TRBV28 to TRBJ1-1, with D possibly matching TRBD1 (5 bases). CDR1 MDHEN and CDR2 SYDVKM come from the germline V gene. V lost 3 bases and J 5 bases, leaving 10 bases between the germline ends. The CDR3 runs 13 residues. The CDR3 loop is CASSFGGFTEAFF. In DNA, the CDR3 is TGTGCCAGCAGTTTCGGGGGGTTTACTGAAGCTTTCTTT.

This clonotype occurred a few times. This rearrangement joins TRBV11-2 to TRBJ1-1, with 10 bases matching TRBD1. Germline CDR1 and CDR2: SGHAT and FQNNGV. The length of the CDR3 is 15 residues. V lost 5 bases to trimming and J lost 5 bases; unmatched junction nucleotides: 8. CDR3 loop: CASSLRQGARTEAFF. The DNA for the CDR3 is TGTGCCAGCAGCCTCCGACAGGGGGCTAGAACTGAAGCTTTCTTT. The full variable domain, completed using reference TRBV11-2 and TRBJ1-1, is EAGVAQSPRYKIIEKRQSVAFWCNPISGHATLYWYQQILGQGPKLLIQFQNNGVVDDSQLPKDRFSAERLKGVDSTLKIQPAKLEDSAVYLCASSLRQGARTEAFFGQGTRLTVV.

The gene calls are TRBV6-5 and TRBJ2-1; TRBD2 agrees at 10 bases. Germline trimming cut 2 bases from V and 0 bases from J; bases unmatched to any gene: 7. Germline V gene data show CDR1 as MNHEY and CDR2 as SVGAGI. The CDR3 spans 18 residues. This CDR3 is CASSYRAGGPSSYNEQFF. CDR3 DNA sequence: TGTGCCAGCAGTTACAGAGCGGGAGGGCCCTCCTCCTACAATGAGCAGTTCTTC.

The rearrangement joins TRBV24-1 to TRBJ2-3; 7 bases line up with TRBD1. Germline-derived CDR1 and CDR2 are KGHDR and SFDVKD. This CDR3 has 15 amino acids. V lost 3 bases to trimming and J lost 2 bases; unmatched junction nucleotides: 4. The CDR3 spells CATSDTGTDTDTQYF. The CDR3 bases are TGTGCCACCAGTGATACCGGGACAGACACAGATACGCAGTATTTT.

This clonotype was seen more than once but under ten times. The rearrangement uses TRBV7-9 and TRBJ2-3; 8 bases agree with TRBD1. The length of the CDR3 is 15 residues. V shed 5 bases and J 1 base; nucleotides not matched to a gene: 5. Per the germline V gene, CDR1 is SEHNR and CDR2 is FQNEAQ (reference sequence). CDR3 nucleotides: TGTGCCAGCAGCGCCCCGGGACAGGGCACAGATACGCAGTATTTT. This encodes CASSAPGQGTDTQYF.

This clonotype was picked up a small number of times. The V gene is TRBV20-1, the J gene TRBJ1-5, with 7 bases matching TRBD1. Germline V gene data show CDR1 as DFQATT and CDR2 as SNEGSKA (reference sequence). The CDR3 is 14 amino acids. Trimming cost V 3 bases and J 3 bases; bases outside gene matches: 5. The CDR3 DNA reads as TGCAGTGCTAGGTACACAGGGGCCAATCAGCCCCAGCATTTT. This encodes CSARYTGANQPQHF.

V and J are TRBV5-4 and TRBJ2-1; the D call may be TRBD1 or TRBD2 (6 bases each). Germline loops: CDR1 SGHNT, CDR2 YYREEE (reference sequence). V lost 3 bases and J 8 bases, leaving 21 bases between the germline ends. The CDR3 has 16 residues. CDR3 region: CASSSTTWDGGDEQFF. The CDR3 DNA sequence: TGTGCCAGCAGCTCGACGACATGGGACGGGGGCGATGAGCAGTTCTTC.

V usage is TRBV7-2 and J usage is TRBJ2-7, with TRBD1 matching over 8 bases. The V gene's germline CDR1 is SGHTA and CDR2 FQGNSA. The length of the CDR3 is 13 residues. Losses at the gene ends were 3 bases for V and 5 bases for J; bases not matched to a gene: 3. The CDR3 region has the DNA TGTGCCAGCAGCTTGAACAGGGGGGACGAGCAGTACTTC. It specifies CASSLNRGDEQYF.

The chain has TRBV6-2 or TRBV6-3 and TRBJ2-2; no definite D call. Germline loops: CDR1 MNHEY, CDR2 SVGEGT. Trimming took 5 bases from V and 0 from J, leaving 25 bases between them. The CDR3 contains 20 residues. The CDR3 DNA reads TGTGCCAGCAGTAGATCCGATGGTAGAGGCAGGCAGACGAACACCGGGGAGCTGTTTTTT. It translates to CASSRSDGRGRQTNTGELFF.

This rearrangement joins TRBV18 to TRBJ2-7; no clear D gene. The CDR3 runs 13 residues. Per the germline V gene, CDR1 is KGHSH and CDR2 is LQKENI. The germline V and J ends were trimmed by 2 bases and 0 bases, with 5 bases remaining between them. In DNA form, the CDR3 reads TGTGCCAGCTCACCAGCAAGCTCCTACGAGCAGTACTTC. Its translation is CASSPASSYEQYF.

This clonotype was detected only a few times. The rearrangement links TRBV11-2 to TRBJ2-3; 8 nucleotides agree with TRBD2. This CDR3 has 16 amino acids. Germline-derived CDR1 and CDR2 are SGHAT and FQNNGV. With 5 bases clipped from V and 10 bases from J, the junction kept 17 bases outside the gene matches. In DNA, the CDR3 is TGTGCCAGCAGCCCCACTGAGGGCCAGGGGACTAGATCGCAGTATTTT. As protein: CASSPTEGQGTRSQYF. Variable domain in full (rest from reference TRBV11-2 and TRBJ2-3): EAGVAQSPRYKIIEKRQSVAFWCNPISGHATLYWYQQILGQGPKLLIQFQNNGVVDDSQLPKDRFSAERLKGVDSTLKIQPAKLEDSAVYLCASSPTEGQGTRSQYFGPGTRLTVL.

This sequence joins TRBV7-2 and TRBJ2-3; TRBD2 matches at 10 bases. Germline lookup yields CDR1 SGHTA and CDR2 FQGNSA. This CDR3 is built from 14 residues. Trimming removed 5 bases from V and 14 bases from J; junction bases left unmatched: 13. The CDR3 is CASSALPSGSIRYF. The CDR3 DNA reads TGTGCCAGCAGCGCCCTCCCTAGCGGGAGTATCCGGTATTTT.

The rearrangement joins TRBV12-3 or TRBV12-4 to TRBJ1-5; no definite D call. CDR3 size: 15 residues. The V end was cut by 6 bases, the J end by 0 bases, with 12 bases between. CDR3 protein: CASSRQGYSNQPQHF. For the CDR3, the DNA is TGTGCCAGCAGCCGACAAGGTTATAGCAATCAGCCCCAGCATTTT.